The clone carrying this T cell receptor beta chain was seen repeatedly, ten times or more. These data are taken from a study of T cells in Graves' hyperthyroidism and ophthalmopathy. About the research overall: Prior to any treatment, at the point of initial diagnosis, peripheral blood was collected.

TCR beta CDR3 regions were amplified from RNA. RT-PCR in the first round (using the HTBI primer set) targeted the TCR CDR3. One entry per CDR3 protein results from TCRdb running MiXCR on the multiplex PCR reads. The table includes about 360,000 distinct CDR3 sequences, around 14% detected once. Germline CDR1 MDHEN, CDR2 SYDVKM. The CDR3 is made up of 18 amino acids. Trimming pared 4 bases from V and 2 bases from J, leaving 21 bases between. This chain links TRBV28 with TRBJ1-5, with no clear D. The sample consisted of blood. The origin of this receptor is a woman between 18 and 29 years old with Graves' hyperthyroidism. CDR3 sequence: CASSSSLLTYSGNQPQHF. In DNA form, the CDR3 reads TGTGCCAGCAGTTCCAGCCTCTTAACCTATAGCGGCAATCAGCCCCAGCATTTT.